The source of this TCR beta chain is a study of OX40 agonist ivuxolimab in advanced cancers. For the wider study: Ivuxolimab was a fully human IgG2 agonistic monoclonal antibody targeting the costimulatory receptor OX40 (CD134). Prior anti-PD-1, anti-PD-L1 or anti-CTLA-4 therapy was permitted, and roughly two fifths of dose-escalation patients had received checkpoint inhibitors. The purpose of peripheral TCRbeta sequencing was to test whether ivuxolimab changed TCR sequence diversity and led to clonal T-cell expansion. In the dose-escalation cohort, approximately 83% of patients were male, and the mean age was around 65 years with a range of about 23 to 79. The paper reports the monotherapy dose-escalation portion (N of about 50 patients) of the phase I ivuxolimab trial. Intravenous ivuxolimab was administered to patients every 2 weeks at six dose levels: 0.01, 0.1, 0.3, 1.5, 3 and 10 mg/kg. Partial responses occurred in three dose-escalation patients: two with cutaneous melanoma and one with hepatocellular carcinoma. Among the roughly 52 dose-escalation patients, about 19 had hepatocellular carcinoma, about 15 melanoma, 9 renal cell carcinoma and 9 head and neck cancer. Paper-wide results and their limitations: In the 0.1-3.0 mg/kg groups, partial responders had among the lowest normalized peripheral clonal expansion, particularly in CD8+ T cells. At doses of 0.1 to 3.0 mg/kg, clonal expansion of both CD4+ and CD8+ blood T cells was observed from baseline to week 6. After ivuxolimab, expanded clones were on average more numerous among CD8+ T cells than among CD4+ T cells. Low levels of normalized T-cell clonal expansion were also seen in some patients who did not respond. Which antigens the clonally expanded peripheral T cells were specific for was not determined.

The CDR3, from cysteine to phenylalanine, totals 13 residues. Just the 39-base CDR3 DNA is kept, in frame starting at base 1. V and J are truncated by 3 bases and 6 bases respectively, leaving an intervening sequence of 9 bases. CDR1 MNHEY and CDR2 SMNVEV were looked up in the germline V gene (reference sequence). Genomic DNA was extracted from sorted cells for sequencing of the TCRbeta CDR3 region. The immunoSEQ Assay was used for sequencing of TCRbeta CDR3 regions. TCRdb re-hosts the immuneACCESS table, in-frame sequences only. Its copies lack some clones; in the studies checked, an unresolved V gene accounts for under half of them, and the cause for the rest is not known. The sample table shows 19,000 or so clones, and about 90% are seen once. The ten largest account for about 25% of the sample. Patients with a history of autoimmune disease or receiving systemic immunosuppression were excluded from the trial. Peripheral blood for TCR sequencing was collected from all dose cohorts at baseline, on cycle 4 day 1, and on cycle 7 day 1. Samples came from an open-label, multicenter, first-in-human phase I dose-escalation trial of ivuxolimab. Adults with locally advanced or metastatic melanoma, renal cell carcinoma, hepatocellular carcinoma or head and neck squamous cell carcinoma were enrolled in the trial. Before TCR sequencing, CD4+ T cells and CD8+ T cells were sorted from peripheral blood as separate populations.

Comment on this clone: Its target antigen remains unknown. No base quality values were provided; no much bigger clone lies one nucleotide off.

This TCR was sampled from an adult with an advanced solid tumor such as melanoma, head and neck, liver or kidney cancer. The sequencing here drew on CD4+ or CD8+ T cells sorted from blood, taken in a trial of the OX40 agonist ivuxolimab. The rearranged segments are TRBV27 and TRBJ1-5; 5 matching bases give a weak D call of TRBD1. The nucleotide sequence reads TGTGCCAGCAGTTTCGGGGGGGGTCAGCCCCAGCATTTT. Its protein is CASSFGGGQPQHF.